This TCR beta chain is from a study of blood T cell repertoires in COVID-19. V was pared by 1 base and J by 5 bases, with 11 bases between. CDR1 is MNHNS and CDR2 is SASEGT in the germline V gene. The CDR3 runs to 15 residues. Per the original methods: Amplified reference gene primers provided the basis for estimating nucleated cell counts. Sequenced by immunoSEQ multiplex PCR; TCRdb stores in-frame clones only, minus some. Clone size and V and J calls were adopted from that table, with D and trimming inferred from the DNA. The repertoire holds about 150,000 clones, with about 90% as singletons. Specimen: peripheral blood. The sequence derives from a woman aged 55-70 years with active or convalescent COVID-19. The rearrangement uses TRBV6-1 and TRBJ2-2, with TRBD1 as a possible D gene (5 bases). CDR3: CASSEEGVRTGELFF. CDR3 nucleotides: TGTGCCAGCAGTGAAGAAGGGGTTAGGACCGGGGAGCTGTTTTTT.